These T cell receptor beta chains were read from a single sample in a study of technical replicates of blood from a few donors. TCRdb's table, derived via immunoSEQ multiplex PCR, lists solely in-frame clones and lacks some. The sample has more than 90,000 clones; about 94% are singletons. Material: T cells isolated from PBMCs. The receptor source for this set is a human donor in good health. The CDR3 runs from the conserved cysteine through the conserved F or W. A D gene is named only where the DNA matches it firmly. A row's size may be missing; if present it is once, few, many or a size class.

CDR3nt: TGTGCTAGCCGAATCAGGGATGCGCCCCAGAATGAGCAGTTCTTC; CDR3aa: CASRIRDAPQNEQFF; abundance: few; j_gene: TRBJ2-1; d_gene: .; v_gene: TRBV7-7
CDR3nt: TGTGCCAGCAGCGACAGCTGGGGGGATAGCGGGTCCTCCTACAATGAGCAGTTCTTC; CDR3aa: CASSDSWGDSGSSYNEQFF; abundance: .; j_gene: TRBJ2-1; d_gene: TRBD2; v_gene: TRBV7-9
CDR3nt: TGTGCCAGCAGCCGGGGACTAGCGGAGGTGGGCGAGACCCAGTACTTC; CDR3aa: CASSRGLAEVGETQYF; abundance: once; j_gene: TRBJ2-5; d_gene: TRBD2; v_gene: TRBV4-2
CDR3nt: TGTGCCAGCTCACCGGTCCGCTCGGAGGGCTACACCTTC; CDR3aa: CASSPVRSEGYTF; abundance: .; j_gene: TRBJ1-2; d_gene: .; v_gene: TRBV18
CDR3nt: TGCGCCAGCAGTGAGGGCATTTCCAAAAATCAGCCCCAGCATTTT; CDR3aa: CASSEGISKNQPQHF; abundance: .; j_gene: TRBJ1-5; d_gene: .; v_gene: TRBV10-2
CDR3nt: TGCGCCAGCCGCCCGCCGGGCCTTAGCGGGATCAGTGAGCAGTTCTTC; CDR3aa: CASRPPGLSGISEQFF; abundance: .; j_gene: TRBJ2-1; d_gene: TRBD2; v_gene: TRBV5-1
CDR3nt: TGTGCCAGTGGACTAGCGGGAGCAACAGATACGCAGTATTTT; CDR3aa: CASGLAGATDTQYF; abundance: .; j_gene: TRBJ2-3; d_gene: TRBD2; v_gene: TRBV9
CDR3nt: TGTGCCAGTAGTATGAGCAATTCACCCCTCCACTTT; CDR3aa: CASSMSNSPLHF; abundance: .; j_gene: TRBJ1-6; d_gene: .; v_gene: TRBV19
CDR3nt: TGTGCCTGGAGTGTACTAGCGGGGGGGGAGGAGCAGTACTTC; CDR3aa: CAWSVLAGGEEQYF; abundance: .; j_gene: TRBJ2-7; d_gene: TRBD2; v_gene: TRBV30
CDR3nt: TGTGCCAGCAGCGCTGAGAGACGGGGCAATGAGCAGTTCTTC; CDR3aa: CASSAERRGNEQFF; abundance: .; j_gene: TRBJ2-1; d_gene: .; v_gene: TRBV9
CDR3nt: TGTGCCAGCAGCTTAGAGGTTCGGGGGTTCAAGCAGTACTTC; CDR3aa: CASSLEVRGFKQYF; abundance: .; j_gene: TRBJ2-7; d_gene: .; v_gene: TRBV11-2
CDR3nt: TGTGCCAGGGGACACCCCGGGGAGCTGTTTTTT; CDR3aa: CARGHPGELFF; abundance: .; j_gene: TRBJ2-2; d_gene: .; v_gene: TRBV19
CDR3nt: TGTGCCAGCAGCTTAGCAGAGTCATACGAGCAGTACTTC; CDR3aa: CASSLAESYEQYF; abundance: once; j_gene: TRBJ2-7; d_gene: .; v_gene: TRBV7-9
CDR3nt: TGTGCCAGCAGCTTCAGGGGGAGTTCTGGGGCCAACGTCCTGACTTTC; CDR3aa: CASSFRGSSGANVLTF; abundance: .; j_gene: TRBJ2-6; d_gene: TRBD1; v_gene: TRBV5-6
CDR3nt: TGTGCCAGTAGCCACCGGGACAGGGGGCTTGGGACTGAAGCTTTCTTT; CDR3aa: CASSHRDRGLGTEAFF; abundance: .; j_gene: TRBJ1-1; d_gene: TRBD1; v_gene: TRBV19
CDR3nt: TGTGCCAGCAGCCGTCGGACAGAAATCACAGATACGCAGTATTTT; CDR3aa: CASSRRTEITDTQYF; abundance: .; j_gene: TRBJ2-3; d_gene: .; v_gene: TRBV28
CDR3nt: TGCGCCAGCAGCTTGAGGGGGCGACTAGCGGGAGCTCCTGGGGGAGATACGCAGTATTTT; CDR3aa: CASSLRGRLAGAPGGDTQYF; abundance: .; j_gene: TRBJ2-3; d_gene: TRBD2; v_gene: TRBV5-1
CDR3nt: TGTGCCAGCAGCTTAGAGGTGGGAGCTCGCGAGCAGTACTTC; CDR3aa: CASSLEVGAREQYF; abundance: .; j_gene: TRBJ2-7; d_gene: .; v_gene: TRBV11-2
CDR3nt: TGTGCCAGCCTCTACCAAGAACTCACAGATACGCAGTATTTT; CDR3aa: CASLYQELTDTQYF; abundance: .; j_gene: TRBJ2-3; d_gene: .; v_gene: TRBV2
CDR3nt: TGTGCCAGCAGTTTTGACAGGGAGAATGAGCAGTTCTTC; CDR3aa: CASSFDRENEQFF; abundance: .; j_gene: TRBJ2-1; d_gene: TRBD1; v_gene: TRBV27
CDR3nt: TGCGCCAGCAGCCAAGAACAGCCGGGACAGGGCTATAATTCACCCCTCCACTTT; CDR3aa: CASSQEQPGQGYNSPLHF; abundance: .; j_gene: TRBJ1-6; d_gene: TRBD1; v_gene: TRBV4-1
CDR3nt: TGTGCCAGCAGCCCAGAGGACATCCAAGAGACCCAGTACTTC; CDR3aa: CASSPEDIQETQYF; abundance: .; j_gene: TRBJ2-5; d_gene: .; v_gene: TRBV5-4
CDR3nt: TGTGCCAGCAGCCAAGATTGGTCAGGGGACCCGGGAATGACCCAGTACTTC; CDR3aa: CASSQDWSGDPGMTQYF; abundance: .; j_gene: TRBJ2-5; d_gene: .; v_gene: TRBV14
CDR3nt: TGCAGCGTTGGAAGGGGGCCATACACTGAAGCTTTCTTT; CDR3aa: CSVGRGPYTEAFF; abundance: .; j_gene: TRBJ1-1; d_gene: TRBD1; v_gene: TRBV29-1
CDR3nt: TGTGCCAGTAGTAGAGACAGGGCTTATAATTCACCCCTCCACTTT; CDR3aa: CASSRDRAYNSPLHF; abundance: .; j_gene: TRBJ1-6; d_gene: TRBD1; v_gene: TRBV19
CDR3nt: TGTGCCAGCAGCGGCCTGGGCGAGGGCTCCTACGAGCAGTACTTC; CDR3aa: CASSGLGEGSYEQYF; abundance: .; j_gene: TRBJ2-7; d_gene: .; v_gene: TRBV7-2
CDR3nt: TGTGCCAGCAGCTTGCCGGGACTAGCGGGTCTAAATGAGCAGTTCTTC; CDR3aa: CASSLPGLAGLNEQFF; abundance: .; j_gene: TRBJ2-1; d_gene: TRBD2; v_gene: TRBV11-3
CDR3nt: TGTGCCAGCAGTTACCGACTAGCGGGGGCCCACGAGCAGTACTTC; CDR3aa: CASSYRLAGAHEQYF; abundance: .; j_gene: TRBJ2-7; d_gene: TRBD2; v_gene: TRBV6-6
CDR3nt: TGTGCCAGCAGTGGGGGCGTTGTCAATGAGCAGTTCTTC; CDR3aa: CASSGGVVNEQFF; abundance: .; j_gene: TRBJ2-1; d_gene: .; v_gene: TRBV6-6
CDR3nt: TGTGCCAGCAGGCGGGACAGGGGTTACAATGAGCAGTTCTTC; CDR3aa: CASRRDRGYNEQFF; abundance: .; j_gene: TRBJ2-1; d_gene: TRBD1; v_gene: TRBV6-1
CDR3nt: TGCGCCAGCAGTTTGGACAGGGGGCTATCCGGGGAGCTGTTTTTT; CDR3aa: CASSLDRGLSGELFF; abundance: .; j_gene: TRBJ2-2; d_gene: TRBD1; v_gene: TRBV10-1
CDR3nt: TGTGCCAGCAGTGGATCAGGGAGAGGGCAGGGGTACAATGAGCAGTTCTTC; CDR3aa: CASSGSGRGQGYNEQFF; abundance: .; j_gene: TRBJ2-1; d_gene: .; v_gene: TRBV25-1
CDR3nt: TGTGCCAGCAGTGACTCGATCGAGGGATCAGGGGGCGCTAACTATGGCTACACCTTC; CDR3aa: CASSDSIEGSGGANYGYTF; abundance: .; j_gene: TRBJ1-2; d_gene: TRBD1; v_gene: TRBV6-4
CDR3nt: TGCGCCAGCAGCCAAGATGGTTGGACTCAGGGGGCCTTCAATGAGCAGTTCTTC; CDR3aa: CASSQDGWTQGAFNEQFF; abundance: .; j_gene: TRBJ2-1; d_gene: TRBD1; v_gene: TRBV4-1
CDR3nt: TGTGCCACACCAAAGGGAGGGAACTTTGGAAACACCATATATTTT; CDR3aa: CATPKGGNFGNTIYF; abundance: .; j_gene: TRBJ1-3; d_gene: .; v_gene: TRBV7-9
CDR3nt: TGCGCCAGCAGCTTGGCTAGCGGGAGCACCGGGGAGCTGTTTTTT; CDR3aa: CASSLASGSTGELFF; abundance: .; j_gene: TRBJ2-2; d_gene: TRBD2; v_gene: TRBV5-1
CDR3nt: TGTGCCAGCAGTTGGAGACGGATCACAGATACGCAGTATTTT; CDR3aa: CASSWRRITDTQYF; abundance: .; j_gene: TRBJ2-3; d_gene: .; v_gene: TRBV28
CDR3nt: TGTGCCAGCAGCTTAACTAGCGGGGGGGGGACCCAGTACTTC; CDR3aa: CASSLTSGGGTQYF; abundance: .; j_gene: TRBJ2-5; d_gene: TRBD2; v_gene: TRBV7-9
CDR3nt: TGTGCCAGCACCCGGTCAAGGGGGGGGGTCGACGAGCAGTACTTC; CDR3aa: CASTRSRGGVDEQYF; abundance: .; j_gene: TRBJ2-7; d_gene: .; v_gene: TRBV6-6
CDR3nt: TGTGCCAGCTCACCACGTGAGGAGCGGCCCTACGAGCAGTACTTC; CDR3aa: CASSPREERPYEQYF; abundance: .; j_gene: TRBJ2-7; d_gene: .; v_gene: TRBV18
CDR3nt: TGTGCCAGCAGCCCCATAAGACAGATTAACACTGAAGCTTTCTTT; CDR3aa: CASSPIRQINTEAFF; abundance: .; j_gene: TRBJ1-1; d_gene: .; v_gene: TRBV7-9
CDR3nt: TGTGCCAGCACCCTCCTGGGGACTAGTCTAGACGAGCAGTACTTC; CDR3aa: CASTLLGTSLDEQYF; abundance: .; j_gene: TRBJ2-7; d_gene: TRBD2; v_gene: TRBV5-8
CDR3nt: TGTGCCAGCAGCTTCGATGGCCACGAGCAGTACTTC; CDR3aa: CASSFDGHEQYF; abundance: .; j_gene: TRBJ2-7; d_gene: .; v_gene: TRBV11-2
CDR3nt: TGTGCCAGCAGCTTAGAACTTGGACTAGCGGGCGACGAGCAGTACTTC; CDR3aa: CASSLELGLAGDEQYF; abundance: .; j_gene: TRBJ2-7; d_gene: TRBD2; v_gene: TRBV11-2
CDR3nt: TGTGCCAGCAGCCAGACAGGAGAGACCCAGTACTTC; CDR3aa: CASSQTGETQYF; abundance: .; j_gene: TRBJ2-5; d_gene: .; v_gene: TRBV2
CDR3nt: TGTGCCACCAGCAGAGTCGAAACAGGGGGGGATACCGGGGAGCTGTTTTTT; CDR3aa: CATSRVETGGDTGELFF; abundance: .; j_gene: TRBJ2-2; d_gene: .; v_gene: TRBV15
CDR3nt: TGTGCCAGCAGTTACGGGCAGTGGCAAGAGACCCAGTACTTC; CDR3aa: CASSYGQWQETQYF; abundance: .; j_gene: TRBJ2-5; d_gene: .; v_gene: TRBV6-6
CDR3nt: TGCGCCAGCGGGACAGGGGGGGATTACAATGAGCAGTTCTTC; CDR3aa: CASGTGGDYNEQFF; abundance: .; j_gene: TRBJ2-1; d_gene: TRBD1; v_gene: TRBV10-1
CDR3nt: TGTGCCAGCAGCGGGTCGGAGGAAAAACTGTTTTTT; CDR3aa: CASSGSEEKLFF; abundance: .; j_gene: TRBJ1-4; d_gene: .; v_gene: TRBV11-1
CDR3nt: TGTGCCAGCAGCTTGGTGGGAGGGGGGTTTAATGAGCAGTTCTTC; CDR3aa: CASSLVGGGFNEQFF; abundance: .; j_gene: TRBJ2-1; d_gene: .; v_gene: TRBV5-4
CDR3nt: TGTGCCAGCAGCACACGCGAGACAGGGGGCGAGGGGAACACCGGGGAGCTGTTTTTT; CDR3aa: CASSTRETGGEGNTGELFF; abundance: once; j_gene: TRBJ2-2; d_gene: TRBD1; v_gene: TRBV11-2
CDR3nt: TGTGCCAGCAGCATCCAGGGAATAACCGAAGCTTTCTTT; CDR3aa: CASSIQGITEAFF; abundance: .; j_gene: TRBJ1-1; d_gene: .; v_gene: TRBV7-8
CDR3nt: TGTGCCAGCAGCGAGCCAGCGCATTCGAACACCGGGGAGCTGTTTTTT; CDR3aa: CASSEPAHSNTGELFF; abundance: .; j_gene: TRBJ2-2; d_gene: .; v_gene: TRBV4-2
CDR3nt: TGTGCCAGCAGCTTGTCGCTCGTGGACAGAGCTAATGAAAAACTGTTTTTT; CDR3aa: CASSLSLVDRANEKLFF; abundance: .; j_gene: TRBJ1-4; d_gene: .; v_gene: TRBV7-9
CDR3nt: TGTGCCAGCAGCCAAGATGGAGGGCAGTTGGGTAGGTGGACTGAAGCTTTCTTT; CDR3aa: CASSQDGGQLGRWTEAFF; abundance: .; j_gene: TRBJ1-1; d_gene: .; v_gene: TRBV4-2
CDR3nt: TGTGCCAGCAGTTCCACTATGGACAGGCATGGCGAGCAGTACTTC; CDR3aa: CASSSTMDRHGEQYF; abundance: .; j_gene: TRBJ2-7; d_gene: TRBD1; v_gene: TRBV2
CDR3nt: TGTGCCAGCAGTTACGCAACTGCAGGGATCCCTGAAGCTTTCTTT; CDR3aa: CASSYATAGIPEAFF; abundance: .; j_gene: TRBJ1-1; d_gene: .; v_gene: TRBV6-6
CDR3nt: TGTGCCAGCAGCGACGGGACTCGCCTCTACGAGCAGTACTTC; CDR3aa: CASSDGTRLYEQYF; abundance: .; j_gene: TRBJ2-7; d_gene: .; v_gene: TRBV7-8
CDR3nt: TGTGCCAGCAGTTTAGACAGGGCCTACGAGCAGTACTTC; CDR3aa: CASSLDRAYEQYF; abundance: .; j_gene: TRBJ2-7; d_gene: TRBD1; v_gene: TRBV27